This T cell receptor beta chain was recorded in a study of metastatic and nonmetastatic thyroid tumors. Background on the study: Samples came from malignant and benign thyroid patients, and repertoires were compared across blood and tumor or nodule tissue. Whole-study findings and limits: Versus benign nodules, malignant thyroid tumors reportedly had significantly higher TCR beta diversity, in blood and tumor.

This clone was recorded many times. The antigen is unknown. No patient had received any treatment before thyroid surgery. The CDR3 is 14 residues long. Between the trimmed V and J ends, which lost 0 bases and 0 bases, there was a span of 6 bases. Germline CDR1 SGDLS, CDR2 YYNGEE. TCRdb re-called the PCR reads with MiXCR. The table has about 20,000 clones, approximately 10% seen once. This chain links TRBV9 with TRBJ1-1; D is unclear. Material for sequencing was blood. The receptor's source is a female donor with papillary thyroid cancer or a benign thyroid nodule (not recorded which). Some clones in this sample may be carry-over from other donors' samples. In nucleotides, the CDR3 is TGTGCCAGCAGCGTAGGGTACCTGAACACTGAAGCTTTCTTT. Its protein is CASSVGYLNTEAFF.